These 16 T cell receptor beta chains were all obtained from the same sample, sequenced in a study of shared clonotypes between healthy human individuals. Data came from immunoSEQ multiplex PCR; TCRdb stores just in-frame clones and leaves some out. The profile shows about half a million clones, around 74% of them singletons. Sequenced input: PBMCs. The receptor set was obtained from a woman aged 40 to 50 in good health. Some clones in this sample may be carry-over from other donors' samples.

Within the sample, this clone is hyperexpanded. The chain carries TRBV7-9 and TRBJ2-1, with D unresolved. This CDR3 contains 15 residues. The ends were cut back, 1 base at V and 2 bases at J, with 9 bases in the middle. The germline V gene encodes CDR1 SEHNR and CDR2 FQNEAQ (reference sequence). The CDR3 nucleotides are TGTGCCAGCAGCTTAGTTCCAGAGGCCTACAATGAGCAGTTCTTC. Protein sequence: CASSLVPEAYNEQFF.

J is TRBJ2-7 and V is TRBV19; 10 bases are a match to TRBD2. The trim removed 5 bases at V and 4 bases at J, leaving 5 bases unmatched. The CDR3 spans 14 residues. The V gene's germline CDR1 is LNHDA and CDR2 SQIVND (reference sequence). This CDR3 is CASSLQREGYEQYF. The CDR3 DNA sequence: TGTGCCAGTAGTCTCCAGCGGGAGGGGTACGAGCAGTACTTC.

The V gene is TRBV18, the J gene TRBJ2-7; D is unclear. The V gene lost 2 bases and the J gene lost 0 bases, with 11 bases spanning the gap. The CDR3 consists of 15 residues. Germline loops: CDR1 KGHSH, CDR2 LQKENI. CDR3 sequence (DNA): TGTGCCAGCTCACCATGGGCGGAGAGCTCCTACGAGCAGTACTTC. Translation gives CASSPWAESSYEQYF.

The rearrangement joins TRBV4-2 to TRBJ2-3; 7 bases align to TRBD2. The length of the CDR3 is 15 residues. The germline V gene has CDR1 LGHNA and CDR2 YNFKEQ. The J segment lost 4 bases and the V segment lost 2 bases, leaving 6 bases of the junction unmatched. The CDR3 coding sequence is TGTGCCAGCAGCCAATCCGCGGCGGGAGCAGATACGCAGTATTTT. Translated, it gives CASSQSAAGADTQYF.

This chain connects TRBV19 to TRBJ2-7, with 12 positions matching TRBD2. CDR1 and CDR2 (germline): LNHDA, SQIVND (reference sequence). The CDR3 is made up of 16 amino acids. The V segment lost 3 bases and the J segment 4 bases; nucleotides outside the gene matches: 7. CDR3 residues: CASSMQLAGGWYEQYF. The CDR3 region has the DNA TGTGCCAGTAGTATGCAACTAGCGGGAGGTTGGTACGAGCAGTACTTC.

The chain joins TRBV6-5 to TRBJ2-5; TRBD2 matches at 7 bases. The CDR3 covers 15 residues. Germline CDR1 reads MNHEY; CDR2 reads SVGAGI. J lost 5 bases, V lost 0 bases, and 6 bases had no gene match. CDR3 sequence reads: CASSYSTEGGETQYF. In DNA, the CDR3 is TGTGCCAGCAGTTACTCGACGGAGGGAGGGGAGACCCAGTACTTC.

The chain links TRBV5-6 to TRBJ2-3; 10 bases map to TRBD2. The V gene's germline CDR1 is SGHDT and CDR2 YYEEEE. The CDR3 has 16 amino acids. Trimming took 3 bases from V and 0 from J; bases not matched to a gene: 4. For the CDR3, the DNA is TGTGCCAGCAGCTCGACTAGCGGGCGTAGCACAGATACGCAGTATTTT. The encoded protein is CASSSTSGRSTDTQYF.

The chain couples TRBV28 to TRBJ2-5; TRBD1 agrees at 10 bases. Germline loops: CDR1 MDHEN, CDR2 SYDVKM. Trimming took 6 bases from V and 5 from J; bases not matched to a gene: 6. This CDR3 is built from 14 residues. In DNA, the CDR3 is TGTGCCAGCAGCTCCCCGGGACAGGGGGAGACCCAGTACTTC. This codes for CASSSPGQGETQYF.

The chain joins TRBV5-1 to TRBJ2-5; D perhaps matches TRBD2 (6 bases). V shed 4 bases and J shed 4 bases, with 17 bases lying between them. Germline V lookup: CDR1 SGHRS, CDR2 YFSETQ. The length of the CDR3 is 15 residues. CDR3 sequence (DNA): TGCGCCAGCAGCCCTAGGACCGGAGGGGCAGAGACCCAGTACTTC. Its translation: CASSPRTGGAETQYF.

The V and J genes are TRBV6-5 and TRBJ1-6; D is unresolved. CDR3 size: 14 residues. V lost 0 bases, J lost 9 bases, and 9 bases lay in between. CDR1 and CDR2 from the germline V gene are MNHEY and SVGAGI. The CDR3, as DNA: TGTGCCAGCAGTTACTCCGAGCTAAGTTCACCCCTCCACTTT. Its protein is CASSYSELSSPLHF.

The CDR3 here is CASSSTARGTEAFF. In DNA form, the CDR3 reads TGCGCCAGCAGTTCGACAGCCAGAGGGACTGAAGCTTTCTTT. V gene TRBV10-2 combines with J gene TRBJ1-1; tentative D call: TRBD1 (5 bases). The germline CDR1 and CDR2 sequences are WSHSY and SAAADI. This CDR3 is built from 14 residues. The V end lost 5 bases, the J end lost 5 bases, and 15 bases lay between the germline ends.

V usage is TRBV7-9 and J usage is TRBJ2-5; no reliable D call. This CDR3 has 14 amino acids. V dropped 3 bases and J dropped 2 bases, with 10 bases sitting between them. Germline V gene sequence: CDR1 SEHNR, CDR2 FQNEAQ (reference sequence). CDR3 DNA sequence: TGTGCCAGCAGCTTTGCCACCTTACAAGAGACCCAGTACTTC. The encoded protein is CASSFATLQETQYF. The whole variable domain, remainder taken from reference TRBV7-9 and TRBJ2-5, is DTGVSQNPRHKITKRGQNVTFRCDPISEHNRLYWYRQTLGQGPEFLTYFQNEAQLEKSRLLSDRFSAERPKGSFSTLEIQRTEQGDSAMYLCASSFATLQETQYFGPGTRLLVL.

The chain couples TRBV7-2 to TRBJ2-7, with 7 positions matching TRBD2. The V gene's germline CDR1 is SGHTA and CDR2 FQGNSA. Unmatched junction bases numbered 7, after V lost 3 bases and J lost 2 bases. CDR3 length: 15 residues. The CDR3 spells CASSLDQLATYEQYF. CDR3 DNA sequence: TGTGCCAGCAGCTTGGATCAACTAGCGACCTACGAGCAGTACTTC.

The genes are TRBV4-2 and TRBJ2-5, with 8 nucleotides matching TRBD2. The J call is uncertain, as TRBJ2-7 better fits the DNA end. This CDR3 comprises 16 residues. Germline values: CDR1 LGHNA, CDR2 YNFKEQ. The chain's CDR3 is CASSQGAGGPLYEQYF. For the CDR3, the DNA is TGTGCCAGCAGCCAAGGGGCGGGAGGCCCTCTCTACGAGCAGTACTTC.

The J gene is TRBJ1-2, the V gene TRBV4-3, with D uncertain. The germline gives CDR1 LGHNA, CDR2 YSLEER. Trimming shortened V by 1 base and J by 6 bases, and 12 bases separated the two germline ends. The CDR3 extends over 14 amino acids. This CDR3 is CASSQGVGQDGYTF. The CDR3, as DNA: TGCGCCAGCAGCCAAGGGGTCGGGCAGGATGGCTACACCTTC.

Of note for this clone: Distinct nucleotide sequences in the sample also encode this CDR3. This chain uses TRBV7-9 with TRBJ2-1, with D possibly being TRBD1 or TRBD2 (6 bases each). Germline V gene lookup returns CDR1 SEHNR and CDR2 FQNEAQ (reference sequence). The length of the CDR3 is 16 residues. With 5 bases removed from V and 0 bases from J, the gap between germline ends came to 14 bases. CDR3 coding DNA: TGTGCCAGCAGCCCTAGAGGGGGGAGCTCCTACAATGAGCAGTTCTTC. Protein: CASSPRGGSSYNEQFF.